Below are 19 T cell receptor beta chains sequenced from a single sample in a study of neurological immune-mediated disorders. Via MiXCR, TCRdb re-called the 5' RACE reads, giving one row per CDR3 protein. The sample records tens of thousands of distinct CDR3 sequences, approximately 8.4% being singletons. The time point here: longitudinal time-point 3. Sequencing was performed on PBMCs. The receptors shown here come from a woman in her thirties or forties in good health.

There are many counts of this clonotype. This chain links TRBV5-1 with TRBJ2-1; 8 bases align to TRBD1. V lost 3 bases, J lost 10 bases, and 6 bases stayed unmatched. This CDR3 region has 13 residues. Germline assignment: CDR1 SGHRS and CDR2 YFSETQ. The CDR3 DNA reads as TGCGCCAGCAGCTGGACAGGGTTTGGGGAGCAGTTCTTC. The encoded protein is CASSWTGFGEQFF.

The V gene is TRBV5-5, the J gene TRBJ1-5; D call uncertain. Germline V lookup: CDR1 SGHKS, CDR2 YYEKEE (reference sequence). Trimming shortened V by 0 bases and J by 9 bases, and 13 bases separated the two germline ends. This CDR3 contains 14 residues. This chain's CDR3 is CASSLARGSWPQHF. DNA for the CDR3: TGTGCCAGCAGCTTGGCCCGGGGTAGTTGGCCCCAGCATTTT. The full variable domain, completed using reference TRBV5-5 and TRBJ1-5, is DAGVTQSPTHLIKTRGQQVTLRCSPISGHKSVSWYQQVLGQGPQFIFQYYEKEERGRGNFPDRFSARQFPNYSSELNVNALLLGDSALYLCASSLARGSWPQHFGDGTRLSIL.

The table lists this clonotype with many counts. CDR3 region: CASRLAGGAYEQYF. The CDR3 coding sequence is TGCGCCAGCAGACTAGCGGGGGGCGCCTACGAGCAGTACTTC. This sequence joins TRBV4-1 and TRBJ2-7; TRBD2 matches 12 bases. Germline trimming cut 6 bases from V and 2 bases from J; bases unmatched to any gene: 2. The CDR3 totals 14 residues. CDR1 and CDR2 from the germline V gene are MGHRA and YSYEKL.

CDR3 DNA sequence: TGTGCCAGCAGCCACGTGGGTTTGGGAAACACCATATATTTT. Residues: CASSHVGLGNTIYF. The chain is built from TRBV14 and TRBJ1-3; no firm D call. This CDR3 has 14 residues. V lost 3 bases to trimming and J lost 4 bases, with 10 bases between them. Germline values: CDR1 SGHDN, CDR2 FVKESK.

This clonotype was counted ten times or more. The J gene is TRBJ2-4, the V gene TRBV5-1, with TRBD1 matching 7 bases. In germline, CDR1 is SGHRS, CDR2 YFSETQ. The CDR3 extends over 12 amino acids. Trimming at V came to 7 bases and at J to 8 bases, leaving 6 bases not matched to a gene. Here the CDR3 DNA reads TGCGCCAGCCACCAAACAGGGGACATTCAGTACTTC. Residues: CASHQTGDIQYF.

Many counts were recorded for this clonotype. The V gene is TRBV20-1, the J gene TRBJ1-6, with D uncertain. The CDR3 covers 14 residues. Germline CDR1 is DFQATT and CDR2 is SNEGSKA (reference sequence). Trimming took 1 base from V and 7 from J, leaving 11 bases between them. CDR3: CSARVPRGNSPLHF. Here the CDR3 DNA reads TGCAGTGCTAGAGTCCCAAGAGGGAATTCACCCCTCCACTTT.

This clonotype was detected ten times or more. This chain uses TRBV20-1 with TRBJ2-3; unclear D gene. The CDR3 sequence is 13 residues long. V was cut by 5 bases and J by 1 base, with 10 bases left in between. Germline-derived CDR1 and CDR2 are DFQATT and SNEGSKA (reference sequence). This CDR3 is CSARTARTDTQYF. DNA of the CDR3: TGCAGTGCTCGGACGGCCCGCACAGATACGCAGTATTTT.

This clonotype was seen repeatedly, ten times or more. J is TRBJ2-7 and V is TRBV12-5; 9 bases map to TRBD1. The germline CDR1 and CDR2 sequences are LGHNT and FRNRAP. This CDR3 region has 18 residues. Trimming at V came to 0 bases and at J to 6 bases, leaving 15 bases not matched to a gene. Here the CDR3 DNA reads TGTGCTAGTGGTTTGGTACTACTCCGAGGGGACAGGGAGGGCGAGCAGTACTTC. This codes for CASGLVLLRGDREGEQYF.

This clonotype was seen ten or more times. The V and J genes are TRBV9 and TRBJ1-3, with D perhaps matching TRBD1 (5 bases). This CDR3 comprises 17 residues. Germline V lookup: CDR1 SGDLS, CDR2 YYNGEE. Trimming removed 0 bases from V and 3 bases from J, with 16 bases in between. The CDR3 here is CASSVGDGRMIGNTIYF. Written as DNA, the CDR3 is TGTGCCAGCAGCGTAGGGGACGGAAGGATGATTGGAAACACCATATATTTT.

To note about this clonotype: Being one base from a much bigger clone, this may be a read error. The V gene is TRBV7-2, the J gene TRBJ2-1; D perhaps matches TRBD1 (6 bases). From germline, CDR1 is SGHTA and CDR2 FQGNSA. The CDR3 sequence is 15 residues long. The CDR3 sequence is CASSFRDMGYNGQFF. The CDR3 bases are TGTGCCAGCAGCTTCCGGGACATGGGATACAATGGGCAGTTCTTC.

This clonotype occurred many times. The chain joins TRBV20-1 to TRBJ2-5, with TRBD1 matching over 11 bases. The CDR3 totals 13 residues. Trimming cost V 5 bases and J 7 bases; bases outside gene matches: 6. Germline V gives CDR1 DFQATT, CDR2 SNEGSKA (reference sequence). The CDR3 loop is CSAGTGGLATQYF. CDR3 bases: TGCAGTGCTGGGACAGGGGGGTTGGCGACCCAGTACTTC.

This clonotype was recorded many times. The gene calls are TRBV4-2 and TRBJ1-6, with 7 bases matching TRBD1. Germline V lookup: CDR1 LGHNA, CDR2 YNFKEQ. The trim removed 2 bases at V and 10 bases at J, leaving 8 bases unmatched. The CDR3 is made up of 15 amino acids. CDR3 protein: CASSQRQGVNSPLHF. CDR3 DNA sequence: TGTGCCAGCAGCCAAAGACAGGGAGTAAACTCACCCCTCCACTTT.

This clonotype appeared many times. The chain recombines TRBV5-1 with TRBJ1-1; D might be TRBD1 (5 bases). Looked up from germline, CDR1 is SGHRS and CDR2 is YFSETQ. Trimming left V 3 bases short and J 1 base short, with 10 bases between. CDR3 length equals 14 residues. The CDR3 nucleotides are TGCGCCAGCAGCTCCGACGGGGGGAACACTGAAGCTTTCTTT. It is translated as CASSSDGGNTEAFF. Drawing the rest from reference TRBV5-1 and TRBJ1-1, the complete variable domain is KAGVTQTPRYLIKTRGQQVTLSCSPISGHRSVSWYQQTPGQGLQFLFEYFSETQRNKGNFPGRFSGRQFSNSRSEMNVSTLELGDSALYLCASSSDGGNTEAFFGQGTRLTVV.

In this sample, this clonotype turned up many times. This chain links TRBV12-3 or TRBV12-4 with TRBJ1-4, with D possibly being TRBD1 (6 bases). This CDR3 contains 15 residues. With 5 bases removed from V and 11 bases from J, the gap between germline ends came to 21 bases. CDR3 sequence reads: CASSPRDKKREKLFF. The CDR3 DNA reads TGTGCCAGCAGTCCCAGGGACAAGAAGAGGGAGAAACTGTTTTTT.

In its sample, this clonotype was seen a few times. A much larger clone sits a single nucleotide away, making a read error possible. This sequence joins TRBV10-3 and TRBJ1-2, with 8 bases fitting TRBD1. In germline, CDR1 is ENHRY, CDR2 SYGVKD. CDR3 size: 15 residues. The J segment lost 8 bases and the V segment lost 0 bases, leaving 8 bases of the junction unmatched. The CDR3 DNA reads as TGTGCCATCAGTGAGTCGACACAGGGGGGGGCCGGCTACACCTTC. Translation gives CAISESTQGGAGYTF.

This clonotype showed up many times. The chain has TRBV5-8 and TRBJ2-2; 11 bases match TRBD2. The CDR3 length is 16 residues. Germline V gene lookup returns CDR1 SGHTS and CDR2 YDEGEE. With V trimmed by 3 bases and J by 9 bases, 10 bases remained unmatched. CDR3 in DNA: TGTGCCAGCAGCTCAGCCCAGACTAGCGGGAACAGGGAGCTGTTTTTT. This encodes CASSSAQTSGNRELFF.

This clonotype showed up many times. CDR3 amino acids: CASSVSRGGVDTQYF. DNA of the CDR3: TGCGCCAGCAGCGTCAGCAGGGGCGGGGTGGATACGCAGTATTTT. The J gene is TRBJ2-3, the V gene TRBV5-1; D assignment may be TRBD1 or TRBD2 (6 bases each). The V end was cut by 4 bases, the J end by 6 bases, with 18 bases between. The CDR3 spans 15 residues. Germline values: CDR1 SGHRS, CDR2 YFSETQ. The variable domain in full, completed from reference TRBV5-1 and TRBJ2-3, reads KAGVTQTPRYLIKTRGQQVTLSCSPISGHRSVSWYQQTPGQGLQFLFEYFSETQRNKGNFPGRFSGRQFSNSRSEMNVSTLELGDSALYLCASSVSRGGVDTQYFGPGTRLTVL.

This clonotype was counted ten times or more. The chain joins TRBV7-2 to TRBJ2-4; 8 bases fit TRBD1. J was trimmed by 8 bases and V by 3 bases; bases with no gene match: 3. The CDR3 has 13 amino acids. Germline loops: CDR1 SGHTA, CDR2 FQGNSA. CDR3 sequence: CASSFTGGDIQYF. The CDR3 DNA reads TGTGCCAGCAGCTTCACAGGGGGAGACATTCAGTACTTC. Drawing the rest from reference TRBV7-2 and TRBJ2-4, the complete variable domain is GAGVSQSPSNKVTEKGKDVELRCDPISGHTALYWYRQSLGQGLEFLIYFQGNSAPDKSGLPSDRFSAERTGGSVSTLTIQRTQQEDSAVYLCASSFTGGDIQYFGAGTRLSVL.

This clonotype was seen a few times. The V and J genes are TRBV29-1 and TRBJ1-5; D gene unclear. The CDR3 covers 12 residues. V was shortened by 5 bases and J by 6 bases, with 11 bases between the two germline ends. Germline loops: CDR1 SQVTM, CDR2 ANQGSEA. The CDR3 here is CSVQRRGQPQHF. In DNA form, the CDR3 reads TGCAGCGTTCAGCGCCGGGGTCAGCCCCAGCATTTT. Filled out from reference TRBV29-1 and TRBJ1-5, the complete variable domain reads SAVISQKPSRDICQRGTSLTIQCQVDSQVTMMFWYRQQPGQSLTLIATANQGSEATYESGFVIDKFPISRPNLTFSTLTVSNMSPEDSSIYLCSVQRRGQPQHFGDGTRLSIL.